Listed below are T cell receptor beta chains from one sample, sequenced in a study of blood T cell repertoires in COVID-19. Clones were sequenced by immunoSEQ multiplex PCR, and TCRdb holds only the in-frame ones, with some missing. Among approximately 180,000 clones, 89% were seen once, and the ten largest hold over 2%. The sequenced sample was PBMCs or T cells enriched from blood (not recorded which). Receptor source: a woman aged 35 to 49 with acute COVID-19. CDR3s include the opening cysteine and the closing phenylalanine or tryptophan. Fields, in order: V gene, clone size, J gene, D gene, CDR3 DNA, CDR3 protein. A D gene is named only where the DNA matches it firmly. Size is omitted from some rows. Given values are once, few, many or a class for expanded clones.

TRBV10-3	NA	TRBJ2-1	NA	TGTGCCATCAGTGATACGGGAAGCGTGGCCTCCTACAATGAGCAGTTCTTC	CAISDTGSVASYNEQFF
TRBV5-6	NA	TRBJ2-3	NA	TGTGCCAGCAGCCGGGCGGGACTCACAGATACGCAGTATTTT	CASSRAGLTDTQYF
TRBV5-8	NA	TRBJ1-1	NA	TGTGCCAGCAGCTCCTTTCGGGGGGCCAAGGACACTGAAGCTTTCTTT	CASSSFRGAKDTEAFF
TRBV5-1	NA	TRBJ1-5	TRBD1	TGCGCCAGCAGCCCACGACAGGGGCCTACGAGGTCCGGCAATCAGCCCCAGCATTTT	CASSPRQGPTRSGNQPQHF
TRBV5-1	NA	TRBJ2-5	TRBD1	TGCGCCAGCAGAGAGGGGGCGCGTGAGACCCAGTACTTC	CASREGARETQYF
TRBV7-3	once	TRBJ2-6	NA	TGTGCCAGCAGCCCCTCACGAGGCTCTGGGGCCAACGTCCTGACTTTC	CASSPSRGSGANVLTF
TRBV5-8	NA	TRBJ2-7	NA	TGTGCCAGCAGCTTGCCCCTAGCTAGCTACGAGCAGTACTTC	CASSLPLASYEQYF
TRBV9	NA	TRBJ2-1	TRBD2	TGTGCCAGCAGCGATTCCCTAGGGGCGGGAGGGAACAATGAGCAGTTCTTC	CASSDSLGAGGNNEQFF
TRBV15	NA	TRBJ1-5	NA	TGTGCCACCAGCAGAGATTCCGTAACAGGATGGGGGAGGGGGTATCAGCCCCAGCATTTT	CATSRDSVTGWGRGYQPQHF
TRBV7-3	NA	TRBJ2-3	NA	TGTGCCAGCAGCCGACGGGACTTGACAGATACGCAGTATTTT	CASSRRDLTDTQYF
TRBV19	NA	TRBJ2-2	TRBD1	TGTGCCAGTAGAAGGGCAGGGGGTGGCACCGGGGAGCTGTTTTTT	CASRRAGGGTGELFF
TRBV9	NA	TRBJ2-3	NA	TGTGCCAGCAGCGTGTTAGCGGAAACTAGCACAGATACGCAGTATTTT	CASSVLAETSTDTQYF
TRBV3-1/TRBV3-2	once	TRBJ1-2	NA	TGTGCCAGCAGCCCCATCCGGGGGTCCTATGGCTACACCTTC	CASSPIRGSYGYTF
TRBV11-3	NA	TRBJ2-3	TRBD1	TGTGCCAGCAGCGTAGCAGGGGGAATGGCAGATACGCAGTATTTT	CASSVAGGMADTQYF
TRBV25-1	NA	TRBJ2-1	TRBD2	TGTGCCAGCAGGTTAGCGGGGGACAATGAGCAGTTCTTC	CASRLAGDNEQFF
TRBV7-2	NA	TRBJ2-1	TRBD2	TGTGCCAGCAGCCAGGGACTACTGGGGTACAATGAGCAGTTCTTC	CASSQGLLGYNEQFF
TRBV13	NA	TRBJ2-7	TRBD1	TGTGCCAGCAGAAATGGACAGGGTCGCCTCGAGCAGTACTTC	CASRNGQGRLEQYF
TRBV5-1	NA	TRBJ2-3	NA	TGCGCCAGCAGCTTGGTAGGGGCGGGCACAGATACGCAGTATTTT	CASSLVGAGTDTQYF
TRBV5-8	NA	TRBJ1-5	TRBD1	TGTGCCAGCAGCTTGGGTACAGGGGTCACGTTGGCTCAGCCCCAGCATTTT	CASSLGTGVTLAQPQHF
TRBV7-6	NA	TRBJ2-3	TRBD2	TGTGCCAGCAGCTATATTGAAACGGGACTAGCGGGAGAAAAAGCTACGCAGTATTTT	CASSYIETGLAGEKATQYF
TRBV27	NA	TRBJ1-5	NA	TGTGCCAGCAGTTTCAATAGCAATCAGCCCCAGCATTTT	CASSFNSNQPQHF
TRBV5-1	NA	TRBJ2-1	TRBD2	TGCGCCAGCAGCTCGGGACTAGCATTGAATGAGCAGTTCTTC	CASSSGLALNEQFF
TRBV6-9	NA	TRBJ1-5	NA	TGTGCCAGCAGTGGAAGTTTGGAGGCTGGCAATCAGCCCCAGCATTTT	CASSGSLEAGNQPQHF
TRBV15	NA	TRBJ1-4	NA	TGTGCCACCAGCAGAGATGCAGTTCTTAATGAAAAACTGTTTTTT	CATSRDAVLNEKLFF
TRBV19	NA	TRBJ1-3	TRBD1	TGTGCCAGTAGTTCCTGGACAGGGGGAACCGGAAACACCATATATTTT	CASSSWTGGTGNTIYF
TRBV28	NA	TRBJ2-5	TRBD1	TGTGCCAGCAGACGAGGGACAGGGCGAGAGACCCAGTACTTC	CASRRGTGRETQYF
TRBV10-3	once	TRBJ1-4	TRBD1	TGTGCCATCAGTGAGCCAGAACAGGGGACTAATGAAAAACTGTTTTTT	CAISEPEQGTNEKLFF
TRBV7-3	NA	TRBJ2-1	NA	TGTGCCAGCAGCCCCCTTCCCTACAATGAGCAGTTCTTC	CASSPLPYNEQFF
TRBV4-1	NA	TRBJ1-2	TRBD1	TGCGCCAGCAGCCAAGATCCCGGGACAGATCTTTATGGCTACACCTTC	CASSQDPGTDLYGYTF
TRBV12-5	NA	TRBJ2-1	TRBD1	TGTGCTAGTGCTGAGGGGGCGAGTTACAATGAGCAGTTCTTC	CASAEGASYNEQFF
TRBV5-4	once	TRBJ2-5	TRBD2	TGTGCCAGCAGCCAAGAGCGGGGGGTGACGGAGACCCAGTACTTC	CASSQERGVTETQYF
TRBV5-6	NA	TRBJ2-7	NA	TGTGCCAGCAGCCCAGTCACGGGCGAGCAGTACTTC	CASSPVTGEQYF
TRBV13	NA	TRBJ2-7	TRBD2	TGTGCCAGCAGCCTCACTAGCGGGAGCTCCTACGAGCAGTACTTC	CASSLTSGSSYEQYF
TRBV7-8	NA	TRBJ1-5	TRBD1	TGTGCCAGCAGCACGTACATCGGGACAGTTAATCAGCCCCAGCATTTT	CASSTYIGTVNQPQHF
TRBV21-1	NA	TRBJ1-2	NA	TGTGCCAGCAGCGACCTCATCCATTCTCCAGGGGAAGGCTACACCTTC	CASSDLIHSPGEGYTF
TRBV15	NA	TRBJ2-5	TRBD1	TGTGCCACCAGCAGAGTGACAGGGGGTGGCCAAGAGACCCAGTACTTC	CATSRVTGGGQETQYF
TRBV15	once	TRBJ1-2	NA	TGTGCCACCAGCAGAGATGACAGCTATGGCTACACCTTC	CATSRDDSYGYTF
TRBV12-5	NA	TRBJ2-1	NA	TGTGCTAGTGGTTTGGTACTTGGGAGCTACAATGAGCAGTTCTTC	CASGLVLGSYNEQFF
TRBV19	NA	TRBJ2-1	TRBD2	TGTGCCAGTAGTATTCGGGCGGGGGTAATTAATGAGCAGTTCTTC	CASSIRAGVINEQFF
TRBV5-1	NA	TRBJ2-7	NA	TGCGCCACCTCGCGCGGGGTCGGGCACGAGCAGTACTTC	CATSRGVGHEQYF
TRBV19	NA	TRBJ2-3	TRBD2	TGTGCCAGTACGGGGGGGAGCGACGGGCCAGATACGCAGTATTTT	CASTGGSDGPDTQYF
TRBV19	few	TRBJ2-7	NA	TGTGCCAGTAGTGAGGACTATCGCGAGCAGTACTTC	CASSEDYREQYF
TRBV27	few	TRBJ2-2	TRBD2	TGTGCCAGCAGGAAACTAGCGGGGGGGCAAACCGGGGAGCTGTTTTTT	CASRKLAGGQTGELFF
TRBV20-1	NA	TRBJ2-5	NA	TGCAGTGCTAGAGATGGTCGGGACCAGTACTTC	CSARDGRDQYF
TRBV9	once	TRBJ1-1	TRBD1	TGTGCCAGCAGCGAGACAGGGTTGAACACTGAAGCTTTCTTT	CASSETGLNTEAFF
TRBV30	NA	TRBJ2-1	NA	TGTGCCTGGAGCGGGAAACGCTCCTACAATGAGCAGTTCTTC	CAWSGKRSYNEQFF
TRBV7-9	once	TRBJ1-1	NA	TGTGCCAGCAGCTTAGAAGGGCAGGGATCTGGCCTGAACACTGAAGCTTTCTTT	CASSLEGQGSGLNTEAFF
TRBV7-8	NA	TRBJ2-3	NA	TGTGCCAGCAGCTTAGCGGACTTCACAGATACGCAGTATTTT	CASSLADFTDTQYF
TRBV13	NA	TRBJ2-6	TRBD1	TGTGCCAGCAGCCCCGGGACAGGGCACTCTGGGGCCAACGTCCTGACTTTC	CASSPGTGHSGANVLTF
TRBV6-5	once	TRBJ1-5	NA	TGTGCCAGCAGCGCCGAGGAGAATCAGCCCCAGCATTTT	CASSAEENQPQHF
TRBV7-9	once	TRBJ2-3	TRBD2	TGTGCCAGCAGCTTAGCCCTAGCGGGGCTAACAGATACGCAGTATTTT	CASSLALAGLTDTQYF
TRBV29-1	NA	TRBJ1-4	TRBD1	TGCAGCGTTAAGGGGGCTGCTAATGAAAAACTGTTTTTT	CSVKGAANEKLFF
TRBV11-1	NA	TRBJ1-1	NA	TGTGCCAGCAGCCTAGGGCTCAACACTGAAGCTTTCTTT	CASSLGLNTEAFF
TRBV15	once	TRBJ1-4	TRBD1	TGTGCCACCAGCAGACAACCGGGACAGAGGGAATCTAATGAAAAACTGTTTTTT	CATSRQPGQRESNEKLFF
TRBV4-2	NA	TRBJ1-5	TRBD1	TGTGCCAGCAGCCAAGATCTGGGACAGGGCCCTTATAGCAATCAGCCCCAGCATTTT	CASSQDLGQGPYSNQPQHF